A selection of T cell receptor beta chains follows, all from one sample in a study of blood T cell repertoires in COVID-19. Assay: immunoSEQ multiplex PCR; the TCRdb copy retains only in-frame clones and omits some. Among over 100,000 clones, 70% to 90% were seen once, and the ten largest hold roughly 4.6%. The sample consisted of peripheral blood. These receptors all come from a human donor in a cohort sampled during active COVID-19. CDR3s include the opening cysteine and the closing phenylalanine or tryptophan. A D gene is named only where the DNA matches it firmly. Part of the rows lack a size; the others show once, few, many or a class for expanded clones.

few	TRBJ2-7	TRBV29-1	NA	CSGAFSQAYEQYF	TGCAGCGGGGCCTTCTCCCAGGCCTACGAGCAGTACTTC
NA	TRBJ1-5	TRBV7-8	TRBD1	CASSLTTGGGGYSNQPQHF	TGTGCCAGCAGCTTAACGACAGGGGGCGGTGGGTATAGCAATCAGCCCCAGCATTTT
NA	TRBJ2-2	TRBV15	TRBD1	CATSRTGLNTGELFF	TGTGCCACCAGTAGGACAGGTCTGAACACCGGGGAGCTGTTTTTT
NA	TRBJ1-1	TRBV19	NA	CASSIETETIRPMNTEAFF	TGTGCCAGTAGTATTGAGACAGAAACAATTAGACCAATGAACACTGAAGCTTTCTTT
NA	TRBJ1-5	TRBV18	TRBD1	CASSADRVEPQHF	TGTGCCAGCTCGGCCGACAGGGTAGAGCCCCAGCATTTT
NA	TRBJ2-7	TRBV6-5	NA	CASSYSQGLYEQYF	TGTGCCAGCAGTTACTCCCAGGGATTATACGAGCAGTACTTC
NA	TRBJ2-5	TRBV4-2	TRBD2	CASSQGSGGAQETQYF	TGTGCCAGCAGCCAGGGGAGCGGGGGGGCCCAAGAGACCCAGTACTTC
NA	TRBJ2-7	TRBV28	NA	CASSPGTFSYEQYF	TGTGCCAGCAGCCCCGGGACATTCTCCTACGAGCAGTACTTC
NA	TRBJ1-1	TRBV6-2/TRBV6-3	NA	CASSYGQEHTEAFF	TGTGCCAGCAGTTACGGGCAGGAACACACTGAAGCTTTCTTT
few	TRBJ1-5	TRBV15	NA	CATSSAPRGPSNQPQHF	TGTGCCACCAGCAGCGCTCCGCGGGGGCCTAGCAATCAGCCCCAGCATTTT
NA	TRBJ2-3	TRBV15	TRBD2	CATSIAGGTDTQYF	TGTGCCACCAGCATAGCGGGGGGCACAGATACGCAGTATTTT
NA	TRBJ2-1	TRBV5-5	TRBD1	CASSLLTGVTSNEQFF	TGTGCCAGCAGCTTATTGACAGGGGTGACCTCCAATGAGCAGTTCTTC
NA	TRBJ1-4	TRBV28	NA	CASRVLSAGNEKLFF	TGTGCCAGCCGGGTCCTCTCCGCGGGGAACGAAAAACTGTTTTTT
once	TRBJ1-2	TRBV5-6	NA	CASSLAGSYGYTF	TGTGCCAGCAGCTTGGCAGGCAGCTATGGCTACACCTTC
NA	TRBJ2-3	TRBV6-2/TRBV6-3	NA	CASSPRSRSGTDTQYF	TGTGCCAGCAGCCCTAGATCTAGATCCGGGACAGATACGCAGTATTTT
NA	TRBJ2-7	TRBV28	TRBD1	CASNVSPGTGGFSYEQYF	TGTGCCAGCAACGTTTCGCCTGGGACAGGGGGTTTCTCCTACGAGCAGTACTTC
once	TRBJ2-5	TRBV7-2	TRBD1	CASSLDGQANVGTQYF	TGTGCCAGCAGCTTAGACGGACAGGCAAACGTAGGGACCCAGTACTTC
NA	TRBJ1-5	TRBV28	NA	CASTTGLQPQHF	TGTGCCAGCACAACAGGTCTTCAGCCCCAGCATTTT
NA	TRBJ1-3	TRBV6-5	NA	CASRGENTIYF	TGTGCCAGCAGAGGGGAAAACACCATATATTTT
NA	TRBJ2-3	TRBV7-8	NA	CASSQNPRQASTDTQYF	TGTGCCAGCAGCCAAAACCCGCGCCAGGCGAGCACAGATACGCAGTATTTT
NA	TRBJ2-3	TRBV29-1	NA	CSGEVLDTQYF	TGCAGTGGAGAGGTCCTGGATACGCAGTATTTT
NA	TRBJ2-3	TRBV4-3	NA	CASSQNPTGSDTQYF	TGCGCCAGCAGCCAAAATCCTACAGGGTCAGATACGCAGTATTTT
NA	TRBJ1-2	TRBV12-3/TRBV12-4	NA	CASSYPGLGYTF	TGTGCCAGCAGTTATCCAGGATTGGGCTACACCTTC
NA	TRBJ1-6	TRBV5-5	NA	CASSLEGSSNSPLHF	TGTGCCAGCAGTCTGGAGGGGTCTAGTAATTCACCCCTCCACTTT
NA	TRBJ1-1	TRBV28	NA	CASSFDRLYTEAFF	TGTGCCAGCAGTTTCGACAGGTTGTACACTGAAGCTTTCTTT
NA	TRBJ2-1	TRBV19	NA	CASSNFGYNEQFF	TGTGCCAGTAGCAATTTCGGCTACAATGAGCAGTTCTTC
NA	TRBJ2-7	TRBV28	TRBD2	CASSFSLAGAYEQYF	TGTGCCAGCAGTTTCTCCCTAGCGGGAGCCTACGAGCAGTACTTC
NA	TRBJ1-2	TRBV7-2	TRBD1	CASTHRAGGAYGYTF	TGTGCCAGCACCCACCGGGCAGGGGGCGCCTATGGCTACACCTTC
NA	TRBJ2-7	TRBV5-1	TRBD1	CASSDWGTGPYEQYF	TGCGCCAGCAGCGATTGGGGGACAGGCCCCTACGAGCAGTACTTC
NA	TRBJ1-2	TRBV19	NA	CASSIGDRRQLGYTF	TGTGCCAGTAGTATAGGCGACAGAAGACAACTGGGCTACACCTTC
NA	TRBJ1-5	TRBV4-1	TRBD1	CASSQETGGNQPQHF	TGCGCCAGCAGCCAGGAGACAGGGGGCAATCAGCCCCAGCATTTT
once	TRBJ2-7	TRBV11-3	NA	CASSALSYEQYF	TGTGCCAGCAGCGCACTCTCCTACGAGCAGTACTTC
NA	TRBJ2-3	TRBV7-2	NA	CASSLRAIKGFFSTDTQYF	TGTGCCAGCAGCTTGCGGGCCATAAAGGGATTTTTTAGCACAGATACGCAGTATTTT
NA	TRBJ2-7	TRBV7-2	NA	CASSFGTYYEQYF	TGTGCCAGCAGCTTCGGGACATACTACGAGCAGTACTTC
once	TRBJ2-1	TRBV2	TRBD2	CASSDTSGRRFF	TGTGCCAGCAGTGATACTAGCGGGAGACGGTTCTTC
NA	TRBJ1-6	TRBV18	NA	CASSPTVDSPLHF	TGTGCCAGCTCACCAACGGTCGATTCACCCCTCCACTTT
NA	TRBJ1-2	TRBV27	NA	CASSPDRLYGYTF	TGTGCCAGCAGCCCCGACAGACTCTATGGCTACACCTTC
NA	TRBJ2-1	TRBV7-3	TRBD2	CASSVAPTSGRFGEQFF	TGTGCCAGCAGCGTCGCGCCCACTAGCGGGAGGTTCGGTGAGCAGTTCTTC
NA	TRBJ2-7	TRBV5-5	NA	CASRLAGTYEQYF	TGTGCCAGCAGATTGGCAGGGACCTACGAGCAGTACTTC